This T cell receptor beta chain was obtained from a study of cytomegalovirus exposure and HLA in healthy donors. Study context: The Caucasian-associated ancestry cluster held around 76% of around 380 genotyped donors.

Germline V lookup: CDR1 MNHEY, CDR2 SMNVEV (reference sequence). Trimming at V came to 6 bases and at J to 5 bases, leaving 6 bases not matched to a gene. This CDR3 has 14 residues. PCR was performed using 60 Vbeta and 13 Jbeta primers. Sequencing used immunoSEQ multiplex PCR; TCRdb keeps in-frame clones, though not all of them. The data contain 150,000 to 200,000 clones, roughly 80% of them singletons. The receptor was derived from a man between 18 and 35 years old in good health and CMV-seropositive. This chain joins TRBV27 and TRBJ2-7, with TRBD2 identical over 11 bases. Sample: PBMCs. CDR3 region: CASSLTSGADEQYF. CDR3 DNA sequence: TGTGCCAGCAGCCTGACTAGCGGGGCGGACGAGCAGTACTTC.